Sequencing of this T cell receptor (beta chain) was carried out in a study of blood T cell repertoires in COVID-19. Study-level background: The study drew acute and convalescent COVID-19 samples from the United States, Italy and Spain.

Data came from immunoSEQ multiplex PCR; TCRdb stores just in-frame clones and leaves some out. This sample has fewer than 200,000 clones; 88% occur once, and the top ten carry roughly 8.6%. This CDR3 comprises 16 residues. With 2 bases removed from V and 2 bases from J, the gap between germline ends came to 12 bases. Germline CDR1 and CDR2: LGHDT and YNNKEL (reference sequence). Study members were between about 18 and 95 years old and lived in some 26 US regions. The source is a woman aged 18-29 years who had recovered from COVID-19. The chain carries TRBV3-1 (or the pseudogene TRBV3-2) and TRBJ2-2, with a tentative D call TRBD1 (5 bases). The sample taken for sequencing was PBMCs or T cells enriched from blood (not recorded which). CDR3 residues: CASSQIPGHNTGELFF. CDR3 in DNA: TGTGCCAGCAGCCAAATACCCGGACACAACACCGGGGAGCTGTTTTTT.